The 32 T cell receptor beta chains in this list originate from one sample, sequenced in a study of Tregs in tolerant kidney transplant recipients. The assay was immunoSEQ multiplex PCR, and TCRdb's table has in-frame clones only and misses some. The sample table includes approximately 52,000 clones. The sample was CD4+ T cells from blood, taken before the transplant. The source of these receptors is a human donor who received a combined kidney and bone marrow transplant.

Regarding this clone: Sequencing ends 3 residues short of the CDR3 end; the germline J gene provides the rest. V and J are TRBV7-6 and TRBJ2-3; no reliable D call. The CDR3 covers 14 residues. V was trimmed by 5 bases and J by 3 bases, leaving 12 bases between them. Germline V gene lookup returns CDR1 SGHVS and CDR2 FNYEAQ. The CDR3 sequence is CASSVSQVTDTQYF. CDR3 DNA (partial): TGTGCCAGCAGCGTAAGTCAGGTTACAGATACG.

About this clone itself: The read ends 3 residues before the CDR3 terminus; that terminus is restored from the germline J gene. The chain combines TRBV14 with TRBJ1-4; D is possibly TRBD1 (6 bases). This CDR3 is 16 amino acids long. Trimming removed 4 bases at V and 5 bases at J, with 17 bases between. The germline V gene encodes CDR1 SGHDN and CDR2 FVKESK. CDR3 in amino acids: CASSLWDTQLNEKLFF. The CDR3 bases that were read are TGTGCCAGCAGCCTTTGGGACACCCAACTCAATGAAAAA.

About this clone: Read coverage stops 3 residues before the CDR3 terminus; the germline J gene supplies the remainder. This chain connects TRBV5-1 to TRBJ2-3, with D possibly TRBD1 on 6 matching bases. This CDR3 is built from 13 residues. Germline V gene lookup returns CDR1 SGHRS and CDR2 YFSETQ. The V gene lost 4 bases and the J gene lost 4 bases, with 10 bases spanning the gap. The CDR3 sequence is CASSVQGADTQYF. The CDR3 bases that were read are TGCGCCAGCAGCGTACAGGGCGCAGATACG.

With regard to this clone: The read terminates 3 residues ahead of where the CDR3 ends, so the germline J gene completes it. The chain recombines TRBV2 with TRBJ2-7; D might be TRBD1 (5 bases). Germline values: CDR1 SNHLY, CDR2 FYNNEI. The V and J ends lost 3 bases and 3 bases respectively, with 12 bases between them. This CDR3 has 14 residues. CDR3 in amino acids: CASSESWGSYEQYF. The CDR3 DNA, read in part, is TGTGCCAGCAGTGAGTCGTGGGGCAGCTACGAG.

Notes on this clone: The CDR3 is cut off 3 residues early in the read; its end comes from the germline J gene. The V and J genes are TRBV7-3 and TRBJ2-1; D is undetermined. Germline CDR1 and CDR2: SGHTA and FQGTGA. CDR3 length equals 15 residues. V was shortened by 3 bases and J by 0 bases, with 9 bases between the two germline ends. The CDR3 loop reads CASSFGASSYNEQFF. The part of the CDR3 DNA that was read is TGTGCCAGCAGCTTTGGAGCGAGCTCCTACAATGAG.

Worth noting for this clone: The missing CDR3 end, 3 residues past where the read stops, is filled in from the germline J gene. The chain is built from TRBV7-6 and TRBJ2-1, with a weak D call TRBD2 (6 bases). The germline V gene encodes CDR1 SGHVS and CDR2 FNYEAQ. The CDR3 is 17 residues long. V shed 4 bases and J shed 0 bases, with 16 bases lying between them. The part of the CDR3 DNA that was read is TGTGCCAGCAGCTCTCCCACCGCGGGGAGCTCCTACAATGAG. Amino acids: CASSSPTAGSSYNE. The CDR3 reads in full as CASSSPTAGSSYNEQFF.

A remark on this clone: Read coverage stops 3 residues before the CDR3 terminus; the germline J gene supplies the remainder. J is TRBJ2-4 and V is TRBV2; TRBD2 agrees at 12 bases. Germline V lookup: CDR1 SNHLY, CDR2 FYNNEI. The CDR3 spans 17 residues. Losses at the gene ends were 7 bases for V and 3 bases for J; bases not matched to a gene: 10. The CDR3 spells CASIVGGLAGNKNIQYF. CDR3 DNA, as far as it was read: TGTGCCAGCATCGTGGGGGGACTAGCGGGCAACAAAAACATT.

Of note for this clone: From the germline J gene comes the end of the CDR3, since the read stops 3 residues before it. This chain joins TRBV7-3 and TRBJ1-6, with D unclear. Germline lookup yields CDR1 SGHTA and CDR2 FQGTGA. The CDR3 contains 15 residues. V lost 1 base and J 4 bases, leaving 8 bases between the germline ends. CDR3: CASSLNPGYNSPLHF. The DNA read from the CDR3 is TGTGCCAGCAGCTTAAATCCCGGTTATAATTCACCC.

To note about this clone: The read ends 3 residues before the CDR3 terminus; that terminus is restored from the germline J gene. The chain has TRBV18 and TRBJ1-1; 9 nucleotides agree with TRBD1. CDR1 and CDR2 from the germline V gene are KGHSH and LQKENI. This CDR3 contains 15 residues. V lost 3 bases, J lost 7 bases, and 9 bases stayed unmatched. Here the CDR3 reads CASSPNEGTGIEAFF. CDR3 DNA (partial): TGTGCCAGCTCACCGAACGAAGGGACAGGGATTGAA. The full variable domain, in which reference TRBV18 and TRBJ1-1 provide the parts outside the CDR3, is NAGVMQNPRHLVRRRGQEARLRCSPMKGHSHVYWYRQLPEEGLKFMVYLQKENIIDESGMPKERFSAEFPKEGPSILRIQQVVRGDSAAYFCASSPNEGTGIEAFFGQGTRLTVV.

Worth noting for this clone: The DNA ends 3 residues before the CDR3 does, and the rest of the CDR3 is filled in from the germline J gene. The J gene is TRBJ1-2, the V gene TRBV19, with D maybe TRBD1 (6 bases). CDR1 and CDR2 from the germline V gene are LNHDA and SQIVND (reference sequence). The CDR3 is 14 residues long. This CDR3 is CASSPRQVRGGYTF. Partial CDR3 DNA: TGTGCCAGTAGTCCAAGACAGGTCCGGGGAGGC.

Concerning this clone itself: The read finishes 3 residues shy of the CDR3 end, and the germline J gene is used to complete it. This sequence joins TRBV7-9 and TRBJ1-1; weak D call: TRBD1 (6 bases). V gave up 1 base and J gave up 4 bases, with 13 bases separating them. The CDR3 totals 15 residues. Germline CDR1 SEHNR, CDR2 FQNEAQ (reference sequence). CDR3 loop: CASSLEGGGGTEAFF. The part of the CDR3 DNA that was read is TGTGCCAGCAGCTTAGAAGGGGGTGGTGGCACTGAA. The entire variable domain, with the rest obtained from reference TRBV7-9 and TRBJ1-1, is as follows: DTGVSQNPRHKITKRGQNVTFRCDPISEHNRLYWYRQTLGQGPEFLTYFQNEAQLEKSRLLSDRFSAERPKGSFSTLEIQRTEQGDSAMYLCASSLEGGGGTEAFFGQGTRLTVV.

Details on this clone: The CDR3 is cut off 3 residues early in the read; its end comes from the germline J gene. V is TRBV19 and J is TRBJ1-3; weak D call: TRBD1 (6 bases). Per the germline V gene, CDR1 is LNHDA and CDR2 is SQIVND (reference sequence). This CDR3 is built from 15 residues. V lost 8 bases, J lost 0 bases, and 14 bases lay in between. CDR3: CASLRIGGSGNTIYF. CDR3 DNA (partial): TGTGCCAGTCTTCGAATAGGGGGCTCTGGAAACACC.

The DNA read from the CDR3 is TGTGCCAGCTCGAAGGCACTAGCGGCCTACAATGAG. It codes for CASSKALAAYNE. The full CDR3 is CASSKALAAYNEQFF. The chain recombines TRBV6-4 with TRBJ2-1; TRBD2 matches at 8 bases. The CDR3 end is not reached by the read, which stops 3 residues before it; the germline J gene fills it in. Germline V gene data show CDR1 as MRHNA and CDR2 as SNTAGT. The CDR3 extends over 15 amino acids. V shed 8 bases and J 2 bases; nucleotides not matched to a gene: 8.

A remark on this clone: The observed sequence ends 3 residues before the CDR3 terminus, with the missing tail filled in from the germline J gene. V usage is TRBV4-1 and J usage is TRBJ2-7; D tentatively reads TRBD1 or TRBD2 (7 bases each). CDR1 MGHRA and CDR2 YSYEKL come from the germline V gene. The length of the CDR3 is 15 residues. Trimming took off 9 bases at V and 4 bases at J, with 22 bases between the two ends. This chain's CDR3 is CASQPGTGEGYEQYF. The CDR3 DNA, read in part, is TGCGCCAGTCAACCGGGTACAGGGGAGGGGTACGAG.

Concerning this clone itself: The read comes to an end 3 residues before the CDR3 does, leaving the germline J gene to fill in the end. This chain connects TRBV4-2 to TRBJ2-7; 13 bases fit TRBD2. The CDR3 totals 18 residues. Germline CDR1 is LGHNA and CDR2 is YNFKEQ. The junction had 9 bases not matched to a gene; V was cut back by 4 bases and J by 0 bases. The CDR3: CASSPRGTSGILSYEQYF. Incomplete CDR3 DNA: TGTGCCAGCAGCCCCAGGGGGACTAGCGGGATCCTCTCCTACGAG.

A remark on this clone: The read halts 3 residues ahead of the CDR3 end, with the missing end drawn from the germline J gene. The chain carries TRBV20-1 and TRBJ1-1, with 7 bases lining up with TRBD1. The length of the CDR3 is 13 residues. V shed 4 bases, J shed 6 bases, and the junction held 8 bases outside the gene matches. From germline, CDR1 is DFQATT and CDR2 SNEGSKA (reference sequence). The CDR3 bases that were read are TGCAGTGCTAAATCACAGGGGTTAGCTGAA. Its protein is CSAKSQGLAE. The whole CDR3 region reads CSAKSQGLAEAFF.

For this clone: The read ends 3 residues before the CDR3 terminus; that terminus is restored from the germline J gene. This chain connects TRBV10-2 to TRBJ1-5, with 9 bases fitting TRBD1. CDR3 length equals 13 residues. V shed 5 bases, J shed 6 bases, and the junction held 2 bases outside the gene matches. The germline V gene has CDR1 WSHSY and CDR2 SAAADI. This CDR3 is CASSLGQGQPQHF. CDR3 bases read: TGCGCCAGCAGTTTGGGACAGGGTCAGCCC.

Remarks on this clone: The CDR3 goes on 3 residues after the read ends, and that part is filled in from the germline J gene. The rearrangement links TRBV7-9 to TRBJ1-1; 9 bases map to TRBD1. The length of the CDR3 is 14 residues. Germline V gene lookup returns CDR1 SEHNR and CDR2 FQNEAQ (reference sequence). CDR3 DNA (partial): TGTGCCAGCAGTAGTACAGGGGGCCTGCTAGAA. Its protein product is CASSSTGGLLE. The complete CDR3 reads CASSSTGGLLEAFF.

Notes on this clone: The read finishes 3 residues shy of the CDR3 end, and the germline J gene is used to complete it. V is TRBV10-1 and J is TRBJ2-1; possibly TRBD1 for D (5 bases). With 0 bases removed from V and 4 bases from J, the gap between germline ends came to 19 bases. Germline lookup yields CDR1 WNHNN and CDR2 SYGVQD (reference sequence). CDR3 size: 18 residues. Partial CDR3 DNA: TGCGCCAGCAGTGAGTCTGGGCAGGGCAAAATTATTTACAATGAG. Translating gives CASSESGQGKIIYNE. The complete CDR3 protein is CASSESGQGKIIYNEQFF.

The DNA read from the CDR3 is TGTGCCAGCAGCACTAGCGGGACCTACAATGAG. Amino acids: CASSTSGTYNE. The entire CDR3 reads CASSTSGTYNEQFF. V is TRBV7-9 and J is TRBJ2-1; 10 nucleotides match TRBD2. Read data end 3 residues before the CDR3 end; the end is taken from the germline J gene. V was pared by 5 bases and J by 2 bases, with 0 bases of the junction left unmatched. The CDR3 runs 14 residues. The germline V gene encodes CDR1 SEHNR and CDR2 FQNEAQ (reference sequence).

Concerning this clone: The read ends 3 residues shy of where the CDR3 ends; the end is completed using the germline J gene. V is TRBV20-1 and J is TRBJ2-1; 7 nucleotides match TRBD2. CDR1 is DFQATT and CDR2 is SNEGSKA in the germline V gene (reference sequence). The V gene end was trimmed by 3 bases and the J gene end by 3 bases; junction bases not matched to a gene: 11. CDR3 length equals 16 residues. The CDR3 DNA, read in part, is TGCAGTGCTAGCTCTAGCGGAGCCCGAGGCTACAATGAG. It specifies CSASSSGARGYNE. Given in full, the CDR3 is CSASSSGARGYNEQFF.

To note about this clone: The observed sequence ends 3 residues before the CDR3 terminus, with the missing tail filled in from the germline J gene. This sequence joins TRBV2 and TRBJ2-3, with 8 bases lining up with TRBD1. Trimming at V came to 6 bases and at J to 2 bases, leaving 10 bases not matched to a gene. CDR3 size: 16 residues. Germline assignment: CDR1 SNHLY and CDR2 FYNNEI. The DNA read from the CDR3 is TGTGCCAGCAGCCAGGGACAGGTCACTACCACAGATACG. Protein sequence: CASSQGQVTTTDT. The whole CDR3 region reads CASSQGQVTTTDTQYF.

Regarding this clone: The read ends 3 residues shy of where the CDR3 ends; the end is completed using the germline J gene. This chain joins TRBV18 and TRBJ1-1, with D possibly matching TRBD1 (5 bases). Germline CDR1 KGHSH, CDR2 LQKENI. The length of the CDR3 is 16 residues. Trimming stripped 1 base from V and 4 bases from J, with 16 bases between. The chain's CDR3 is CASSPREEGMGTEAFF. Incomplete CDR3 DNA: TGTGCCAGCTCACCACGGGAGGAGGGGATGGGCACTGAA.

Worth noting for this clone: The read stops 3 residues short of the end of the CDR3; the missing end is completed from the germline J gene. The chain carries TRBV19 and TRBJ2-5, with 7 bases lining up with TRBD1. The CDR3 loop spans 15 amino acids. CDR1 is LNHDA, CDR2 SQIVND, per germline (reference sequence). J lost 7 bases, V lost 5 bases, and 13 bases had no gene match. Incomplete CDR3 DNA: TGTGCCAGTAGTGGCGGACAGGTCTCGTTGGGGACC. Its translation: CASSGGQVSLGT. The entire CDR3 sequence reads CASSGGQVSLGTQYF.

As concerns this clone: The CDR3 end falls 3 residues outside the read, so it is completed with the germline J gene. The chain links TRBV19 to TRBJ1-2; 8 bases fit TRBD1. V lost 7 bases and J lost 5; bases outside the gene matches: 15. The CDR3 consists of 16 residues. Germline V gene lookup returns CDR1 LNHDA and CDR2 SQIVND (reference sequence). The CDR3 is CASTSTGTGVRYGYTF. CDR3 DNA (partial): TGTGCCAGTACCTCCACCGGGACAGGCGTTAGGTATGGC.

The CDR3 region is CSAPQVANTGELFF. CDR3 DNA (partial): TGCAGTGCCCCCCAGGTCGCGAACACCGGGGAG. V gene TRBV20-1 combines with J gene TRBJ2-2; D is ambiguous. The read ends 3 residues shy of where the CDR3 ends; the end is completed using the germline J gene. Germline CDR1 DFQATT, CDR2 SNEGSKA (reference sequence). Trimming took off 6 bases at V and 0 bases at J, with 11 bases between the two ends. The CDR3 spans 14 residues.

Partial CDR3 DNA: TGTGCCAGCAGCGCCGGGACAGGGGAAATACGGACC. Its translation is CASSAGTGEIRT. The full CDR3 protein reads CASSAGTGEIRTQYF. The J gene is TRBJ2-5, the V gene TRBV5-6, with 10 bases lining up with TRBD1. The read stops 3 residues short of the end of the CDR3; the missing end is completed from the germline J gene. Germline V gene sequence: CDR1 SGHDT, CDR2 YYEEEE. V was pared by 4 bases and J by 7 bases, with 10 bases of the junction left unmatched. There are 15 residues in the CDR3.

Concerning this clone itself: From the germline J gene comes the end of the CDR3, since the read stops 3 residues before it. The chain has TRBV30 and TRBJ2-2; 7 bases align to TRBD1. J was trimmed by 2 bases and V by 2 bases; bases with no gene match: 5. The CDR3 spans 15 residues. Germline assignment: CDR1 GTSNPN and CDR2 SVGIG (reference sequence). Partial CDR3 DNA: TGTGCCTGGAGTTACGGGACAGCCAACACCGGGGAG. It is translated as CAWSYGTANTGE. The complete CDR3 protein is CAWSYGTANTGELFF. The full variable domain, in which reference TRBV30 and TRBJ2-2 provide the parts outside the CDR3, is SQTIHQWPATLVQPVGSPLSLECTVEGTSNPNLYWYRQAAGRGLQLLFYSVGIGQISSEVPQNLSASRPQDRQFILSSKKLLLSDSGFYLCAWSYGTANTGELFFGEGSRLTVL.

Incomplete CDR3 DNA: TGTGCCAGCAGCTCGGGAGGGGGGGCCTACGAG. It translates to CASSSGGGAYE. In full, the CDR3 reads CASSSGGGAYEQYF. This chain uses TRBV5-6 with TRBJ2-7; 8 bases match TRBD2. The read ends 3 residues early relative to the CDR3; the germline J gene fills the gap. Losses at the gene ends were 3 bases for V and 2 bases for J; bases not matched to a gene: 4. Germline V gives CDR1 SGHDT, CDR2 YYEEEE. This CDR3 comprises 14 residues.

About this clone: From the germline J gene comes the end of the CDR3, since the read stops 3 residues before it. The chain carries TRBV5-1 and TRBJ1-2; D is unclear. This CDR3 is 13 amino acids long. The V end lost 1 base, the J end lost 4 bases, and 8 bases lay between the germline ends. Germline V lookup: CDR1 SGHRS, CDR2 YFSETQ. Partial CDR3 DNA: TGCGCCAGCAGCTTGAGCAGGTCCTATGGC. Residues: CASSLSRSYG. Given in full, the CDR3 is CASSLSRSYGYTF.

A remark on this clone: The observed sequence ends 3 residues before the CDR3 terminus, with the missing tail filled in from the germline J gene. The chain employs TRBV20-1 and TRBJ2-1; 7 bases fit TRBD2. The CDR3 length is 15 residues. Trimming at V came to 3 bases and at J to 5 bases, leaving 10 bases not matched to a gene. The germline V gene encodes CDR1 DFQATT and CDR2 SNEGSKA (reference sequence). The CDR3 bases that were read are TGCAGTGCTAGTCCGACGAGCGGGGCTCACAATGAG. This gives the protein CSASPTSGAHNE. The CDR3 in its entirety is CSASPTSGAHNEQFF.

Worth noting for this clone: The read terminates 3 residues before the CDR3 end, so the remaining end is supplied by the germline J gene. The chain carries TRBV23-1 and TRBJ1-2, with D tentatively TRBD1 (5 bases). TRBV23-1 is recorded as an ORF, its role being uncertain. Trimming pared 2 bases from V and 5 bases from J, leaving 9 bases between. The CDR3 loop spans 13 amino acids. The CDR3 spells CASSQNKGYGYTF. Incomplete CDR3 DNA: TGCGCCAGCAGTCAAAATAAGGGGTATGGC.